This T cell receptor (beta chain) was recorded in a study of control samples from healthy donors and cancer patients. Germline assignment: CDR1 MNHNY and CDR2 SVGAGI (reference sequence). This CDR3 region has 16 residues. V shed 2 bases, J shed 6 bases, and the junction held 10 bases outside the gene matches. Assay used: immunoSEQ multiplex PCR; TCRdb lists only in-frame clones, some missing. The sample has tens of thousands of clones, roughly nine tenths seen once. Material for sequencing was blood. This clonotype originated in a woman aged 50 to 60 in good health. This chain joins TRBV6-6 and TRBJ1-5; 7 nucleotides agree with TRBD1. DNA for the CDR3: TGTGCCAGCAGTTACAAGGACAGGCCAGGGGGTCAGCCCCAGCATTTT. It translates to CASSYKDRPGGQPQHF.